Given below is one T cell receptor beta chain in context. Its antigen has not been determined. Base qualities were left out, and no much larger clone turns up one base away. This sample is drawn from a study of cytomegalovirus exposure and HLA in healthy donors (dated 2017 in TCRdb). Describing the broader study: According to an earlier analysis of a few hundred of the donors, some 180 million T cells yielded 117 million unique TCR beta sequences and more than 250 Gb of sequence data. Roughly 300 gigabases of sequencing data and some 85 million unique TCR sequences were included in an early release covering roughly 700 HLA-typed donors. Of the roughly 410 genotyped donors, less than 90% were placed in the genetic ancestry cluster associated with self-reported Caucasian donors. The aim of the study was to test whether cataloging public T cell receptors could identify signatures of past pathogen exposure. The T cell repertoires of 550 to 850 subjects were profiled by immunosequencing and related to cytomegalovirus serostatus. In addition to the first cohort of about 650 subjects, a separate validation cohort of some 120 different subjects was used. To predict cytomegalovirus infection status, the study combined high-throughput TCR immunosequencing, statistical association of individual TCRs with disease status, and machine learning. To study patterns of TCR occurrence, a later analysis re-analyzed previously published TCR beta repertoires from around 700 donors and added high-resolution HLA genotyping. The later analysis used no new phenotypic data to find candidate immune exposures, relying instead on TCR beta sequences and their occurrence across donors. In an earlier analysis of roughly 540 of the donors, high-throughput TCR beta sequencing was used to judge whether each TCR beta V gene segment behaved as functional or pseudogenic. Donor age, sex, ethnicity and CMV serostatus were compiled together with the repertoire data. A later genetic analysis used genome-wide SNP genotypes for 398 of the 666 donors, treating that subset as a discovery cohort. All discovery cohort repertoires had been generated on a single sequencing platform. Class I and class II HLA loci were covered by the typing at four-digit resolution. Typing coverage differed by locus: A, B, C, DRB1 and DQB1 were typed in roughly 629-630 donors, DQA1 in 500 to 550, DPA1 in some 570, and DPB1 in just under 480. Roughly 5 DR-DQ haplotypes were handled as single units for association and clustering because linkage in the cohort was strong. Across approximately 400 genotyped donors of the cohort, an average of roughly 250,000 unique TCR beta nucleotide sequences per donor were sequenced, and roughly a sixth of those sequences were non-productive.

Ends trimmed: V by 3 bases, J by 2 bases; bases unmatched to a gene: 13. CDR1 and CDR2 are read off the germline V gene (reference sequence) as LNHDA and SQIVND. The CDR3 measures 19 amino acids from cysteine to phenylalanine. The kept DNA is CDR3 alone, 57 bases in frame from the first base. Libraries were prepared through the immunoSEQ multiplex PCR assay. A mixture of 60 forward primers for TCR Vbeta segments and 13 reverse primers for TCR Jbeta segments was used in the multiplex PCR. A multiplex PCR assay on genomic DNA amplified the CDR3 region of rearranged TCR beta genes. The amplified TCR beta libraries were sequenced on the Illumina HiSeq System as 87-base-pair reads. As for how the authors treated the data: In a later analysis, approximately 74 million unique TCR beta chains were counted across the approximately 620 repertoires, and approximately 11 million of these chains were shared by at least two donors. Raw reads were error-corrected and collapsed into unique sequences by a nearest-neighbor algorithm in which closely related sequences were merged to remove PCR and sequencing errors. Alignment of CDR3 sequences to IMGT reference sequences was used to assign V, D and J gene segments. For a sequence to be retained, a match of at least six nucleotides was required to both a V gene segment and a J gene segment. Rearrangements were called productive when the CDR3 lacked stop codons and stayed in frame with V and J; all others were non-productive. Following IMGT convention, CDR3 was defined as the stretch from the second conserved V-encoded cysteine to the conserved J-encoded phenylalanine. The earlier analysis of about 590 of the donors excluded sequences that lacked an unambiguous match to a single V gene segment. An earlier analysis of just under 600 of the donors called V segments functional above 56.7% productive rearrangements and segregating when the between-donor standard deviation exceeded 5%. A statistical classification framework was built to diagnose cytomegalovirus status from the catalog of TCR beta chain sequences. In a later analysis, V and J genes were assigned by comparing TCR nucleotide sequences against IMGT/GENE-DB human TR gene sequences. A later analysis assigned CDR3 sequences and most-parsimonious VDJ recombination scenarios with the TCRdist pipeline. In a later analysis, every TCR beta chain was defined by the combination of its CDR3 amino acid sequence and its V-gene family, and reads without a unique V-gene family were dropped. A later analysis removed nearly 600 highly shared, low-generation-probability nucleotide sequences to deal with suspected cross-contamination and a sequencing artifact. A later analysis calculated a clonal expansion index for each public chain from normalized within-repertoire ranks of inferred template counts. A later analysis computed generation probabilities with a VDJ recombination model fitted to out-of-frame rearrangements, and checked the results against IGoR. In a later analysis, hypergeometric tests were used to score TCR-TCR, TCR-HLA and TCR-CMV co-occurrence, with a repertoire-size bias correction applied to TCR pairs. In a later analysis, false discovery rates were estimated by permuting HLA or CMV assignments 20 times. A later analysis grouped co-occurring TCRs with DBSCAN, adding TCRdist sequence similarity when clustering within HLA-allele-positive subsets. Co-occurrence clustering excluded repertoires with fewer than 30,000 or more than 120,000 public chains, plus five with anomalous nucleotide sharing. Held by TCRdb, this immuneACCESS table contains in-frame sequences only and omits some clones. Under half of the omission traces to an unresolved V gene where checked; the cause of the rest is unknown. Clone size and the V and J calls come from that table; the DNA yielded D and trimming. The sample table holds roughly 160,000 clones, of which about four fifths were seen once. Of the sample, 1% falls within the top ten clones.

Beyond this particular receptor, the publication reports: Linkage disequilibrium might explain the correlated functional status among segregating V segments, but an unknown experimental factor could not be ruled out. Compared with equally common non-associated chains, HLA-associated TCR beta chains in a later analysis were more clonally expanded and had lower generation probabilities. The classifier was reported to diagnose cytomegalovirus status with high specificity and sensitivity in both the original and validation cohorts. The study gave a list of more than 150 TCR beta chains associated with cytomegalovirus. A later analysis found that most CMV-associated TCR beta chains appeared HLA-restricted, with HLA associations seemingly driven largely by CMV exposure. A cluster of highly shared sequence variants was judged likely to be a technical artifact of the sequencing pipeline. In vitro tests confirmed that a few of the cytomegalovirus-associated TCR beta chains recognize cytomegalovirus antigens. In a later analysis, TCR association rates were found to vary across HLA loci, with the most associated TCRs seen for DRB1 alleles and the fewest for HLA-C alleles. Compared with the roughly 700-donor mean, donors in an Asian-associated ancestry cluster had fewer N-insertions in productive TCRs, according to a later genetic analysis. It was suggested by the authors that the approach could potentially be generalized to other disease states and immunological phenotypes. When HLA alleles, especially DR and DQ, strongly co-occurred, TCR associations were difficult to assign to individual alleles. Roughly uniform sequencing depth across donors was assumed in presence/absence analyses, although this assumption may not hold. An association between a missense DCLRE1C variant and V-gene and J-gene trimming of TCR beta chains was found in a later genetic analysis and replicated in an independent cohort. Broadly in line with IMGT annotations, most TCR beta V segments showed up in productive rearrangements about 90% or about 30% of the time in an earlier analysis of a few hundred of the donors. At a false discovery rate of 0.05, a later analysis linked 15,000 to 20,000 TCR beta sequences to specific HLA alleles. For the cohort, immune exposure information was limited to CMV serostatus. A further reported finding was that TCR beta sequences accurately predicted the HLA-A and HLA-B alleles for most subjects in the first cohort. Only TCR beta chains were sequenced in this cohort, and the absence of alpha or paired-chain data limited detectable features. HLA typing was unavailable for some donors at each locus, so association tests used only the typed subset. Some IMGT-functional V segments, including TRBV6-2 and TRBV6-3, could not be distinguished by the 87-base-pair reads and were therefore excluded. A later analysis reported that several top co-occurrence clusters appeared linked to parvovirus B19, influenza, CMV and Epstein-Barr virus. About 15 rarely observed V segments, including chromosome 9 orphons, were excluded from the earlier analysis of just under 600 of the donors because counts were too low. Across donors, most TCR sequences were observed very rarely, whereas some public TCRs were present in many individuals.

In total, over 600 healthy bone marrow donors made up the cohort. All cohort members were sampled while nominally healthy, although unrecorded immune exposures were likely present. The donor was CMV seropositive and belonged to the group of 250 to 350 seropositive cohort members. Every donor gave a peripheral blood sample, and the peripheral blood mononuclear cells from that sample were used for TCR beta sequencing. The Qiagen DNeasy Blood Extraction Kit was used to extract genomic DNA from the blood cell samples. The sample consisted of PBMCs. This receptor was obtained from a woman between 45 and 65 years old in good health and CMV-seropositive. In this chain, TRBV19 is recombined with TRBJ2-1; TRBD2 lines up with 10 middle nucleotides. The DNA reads TGTGCCAGTAGTATCAGTACTAGCGGGGTCAAAGGTGCCTACAATGAGCAGTTCTTC. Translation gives CASSISTSGVKGAYNEQFF.